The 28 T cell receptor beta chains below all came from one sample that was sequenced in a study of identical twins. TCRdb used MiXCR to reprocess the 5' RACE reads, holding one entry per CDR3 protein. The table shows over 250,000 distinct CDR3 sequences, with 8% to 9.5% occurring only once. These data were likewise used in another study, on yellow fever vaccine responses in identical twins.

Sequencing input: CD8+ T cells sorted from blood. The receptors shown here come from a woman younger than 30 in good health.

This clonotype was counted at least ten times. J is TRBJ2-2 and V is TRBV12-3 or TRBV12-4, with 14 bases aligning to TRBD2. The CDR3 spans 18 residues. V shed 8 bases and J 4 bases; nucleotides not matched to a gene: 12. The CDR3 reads CASVPGLAGVSSTGELFF. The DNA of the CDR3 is TGTGCCAGCGTCCCGGGACTAGCGGGGGTCTCGAGCACCGGGGAGCTGTTTTTT.

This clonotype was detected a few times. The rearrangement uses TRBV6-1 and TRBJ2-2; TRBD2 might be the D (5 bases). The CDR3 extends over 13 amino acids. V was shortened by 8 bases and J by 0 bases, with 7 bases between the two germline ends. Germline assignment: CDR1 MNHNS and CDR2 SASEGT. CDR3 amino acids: CASAGTNTGELFF. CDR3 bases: TGTGCCAGCGCCGGGACGAACACCGGGGAGCTGTTTTTT.

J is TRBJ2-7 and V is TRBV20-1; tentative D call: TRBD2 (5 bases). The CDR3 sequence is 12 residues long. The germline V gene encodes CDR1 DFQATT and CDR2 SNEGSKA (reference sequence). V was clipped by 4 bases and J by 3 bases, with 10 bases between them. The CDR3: CSANSGIYEQYF. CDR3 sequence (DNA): TGCAGTGCTAATTCGGGGATCTACGAGCAGTACTTC.

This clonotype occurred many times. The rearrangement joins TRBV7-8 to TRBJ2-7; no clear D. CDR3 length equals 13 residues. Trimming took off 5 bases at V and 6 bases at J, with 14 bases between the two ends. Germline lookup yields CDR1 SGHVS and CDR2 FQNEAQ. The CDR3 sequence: CASSDRADVEQYF. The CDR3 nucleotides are TGTGCCAGCAGCGATAGGGCAGATGTCGAGCAGTACTTC.

The chain's CDR3 is CASSASEYNEQFF. The CDR3 DNA sequence: TGTGCCAGCTCCGCATCGGAGTACAATGAGCAGTTCTTC. This chain uses TRBV7-9 with TRBJ2-1; no definite D call. The CDR3 consists of 13 residues. The V gene lost 8 bases and the J gene lost 4 bases, with 12 bases spanning the gap. Germline CDR1 and CDR2: SEHNR and FQNEAQ (reference sequence).

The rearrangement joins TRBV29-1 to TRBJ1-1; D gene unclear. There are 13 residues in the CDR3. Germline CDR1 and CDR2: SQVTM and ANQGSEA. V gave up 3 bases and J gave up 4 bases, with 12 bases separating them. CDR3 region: CSVDRESGTEAFF. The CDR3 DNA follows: TGCAGCGTTGATAGGGAGTCGGGCACTGAAGCTTTCTTT. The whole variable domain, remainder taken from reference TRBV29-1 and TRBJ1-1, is SAVISQKPSRDICQRGTSLTIQCQVDSQVTMMFWYRQQPGQSLTLIATANQGSEATYESGFVIDKFPISRPNLTFSTLTVSNMSPEDSSIYLCSVDRESGTEAFFGQGTRLTVV.

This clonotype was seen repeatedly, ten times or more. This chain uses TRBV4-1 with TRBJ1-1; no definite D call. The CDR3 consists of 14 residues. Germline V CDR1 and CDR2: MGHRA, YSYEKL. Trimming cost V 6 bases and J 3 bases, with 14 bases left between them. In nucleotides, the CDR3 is TGCGCCAGCAGTCATCCGTTGGGAGACACTGAAGCTTTCTTT. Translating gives CASSHPLGDTEAFF.

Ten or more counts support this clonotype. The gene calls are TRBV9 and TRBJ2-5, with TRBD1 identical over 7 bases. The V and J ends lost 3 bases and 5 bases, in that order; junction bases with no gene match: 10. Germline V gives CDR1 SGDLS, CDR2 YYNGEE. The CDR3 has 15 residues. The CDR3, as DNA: TGTGCCAGCAGCGCCGGTCAGGGGGTCGCCGAGACCCAGTACTTC. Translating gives CASSAGQGVAETQYF.

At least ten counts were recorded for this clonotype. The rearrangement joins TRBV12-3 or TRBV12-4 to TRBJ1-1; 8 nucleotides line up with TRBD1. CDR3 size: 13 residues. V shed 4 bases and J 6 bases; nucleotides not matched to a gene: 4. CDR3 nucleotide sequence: TGTGCCAGCAGTTCCAGGGGGCCCGCTGAAGCTTTCTTT. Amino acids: CASSSRGPAEAFF.

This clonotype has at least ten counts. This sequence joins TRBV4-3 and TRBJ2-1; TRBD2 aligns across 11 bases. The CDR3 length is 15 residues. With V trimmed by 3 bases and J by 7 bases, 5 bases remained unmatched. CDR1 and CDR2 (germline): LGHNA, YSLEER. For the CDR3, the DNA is TGCGCCAGCAGCCACACTAGCGGGAGCGTGAATGAGCAGTTCTTC. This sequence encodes CASSHTSGSVNEQFF.

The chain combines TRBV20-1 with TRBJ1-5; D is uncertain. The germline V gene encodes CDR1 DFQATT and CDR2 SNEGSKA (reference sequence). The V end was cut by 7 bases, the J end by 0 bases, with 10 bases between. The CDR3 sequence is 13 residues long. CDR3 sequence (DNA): TGCAGTGTTCCGAAGAGTAGCAATCAGCCCCAGCATTTT. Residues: CSVPKSSNQPQHF.

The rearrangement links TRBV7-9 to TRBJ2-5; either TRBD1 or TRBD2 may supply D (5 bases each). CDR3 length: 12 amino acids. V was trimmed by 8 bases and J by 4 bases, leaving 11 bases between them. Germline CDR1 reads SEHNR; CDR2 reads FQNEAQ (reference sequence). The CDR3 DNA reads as TGTGCCAGCTTCAGGGAGCTAGAGACCCAGTACTTC. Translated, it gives CASFRELETQYF.

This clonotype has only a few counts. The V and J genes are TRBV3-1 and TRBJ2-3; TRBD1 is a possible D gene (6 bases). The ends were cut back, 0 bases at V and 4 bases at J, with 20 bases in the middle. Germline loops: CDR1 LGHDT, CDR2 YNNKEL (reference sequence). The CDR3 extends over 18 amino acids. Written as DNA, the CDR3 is TGTGCCAGCAGCCAAGATCCCCGGGCAGGGGATCCTCCAGATACGCAGTATTTT. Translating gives CASSQDPRAGDPPDTQYF.

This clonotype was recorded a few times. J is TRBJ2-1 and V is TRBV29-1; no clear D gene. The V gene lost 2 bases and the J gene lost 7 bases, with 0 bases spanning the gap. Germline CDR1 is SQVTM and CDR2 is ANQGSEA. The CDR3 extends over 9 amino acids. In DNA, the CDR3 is TGCAGCGTTGAAAATGAGCAGTTCTTC. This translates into CSVENEQFF.

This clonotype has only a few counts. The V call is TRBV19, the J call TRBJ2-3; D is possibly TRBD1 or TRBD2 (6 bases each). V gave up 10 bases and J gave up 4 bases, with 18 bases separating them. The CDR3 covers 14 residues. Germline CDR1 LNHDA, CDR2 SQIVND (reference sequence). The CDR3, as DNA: TGTGCCACTGACTCGGGGGCCGGAGCAGATACGCAGTATTTT. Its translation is CATDSGAGADTQYF.

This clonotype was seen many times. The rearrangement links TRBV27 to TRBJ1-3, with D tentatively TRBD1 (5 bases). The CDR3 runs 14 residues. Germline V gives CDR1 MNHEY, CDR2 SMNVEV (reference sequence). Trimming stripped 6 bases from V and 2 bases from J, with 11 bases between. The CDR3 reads CASSNQGTGNTIYF. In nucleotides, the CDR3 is TGTGCCAGCAGCAACCAGGGTACTGGAAACACCATATATTTT.

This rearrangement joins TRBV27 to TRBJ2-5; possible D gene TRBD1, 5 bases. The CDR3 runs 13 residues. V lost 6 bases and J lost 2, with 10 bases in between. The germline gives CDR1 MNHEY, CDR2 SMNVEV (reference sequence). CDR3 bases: TGTGCCAGCAGGCAACAGGAACAAGAGACCCAGTACTTC. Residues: CASRQQEQETQYF.

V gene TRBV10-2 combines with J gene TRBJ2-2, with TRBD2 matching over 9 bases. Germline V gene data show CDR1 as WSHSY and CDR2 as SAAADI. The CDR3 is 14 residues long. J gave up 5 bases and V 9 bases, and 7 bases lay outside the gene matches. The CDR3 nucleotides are TGCGCCAGGGGGGCGGGAGGGGTGACCGGGGAGCTGTTTTTT. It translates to CARGAGGVTGELFF.

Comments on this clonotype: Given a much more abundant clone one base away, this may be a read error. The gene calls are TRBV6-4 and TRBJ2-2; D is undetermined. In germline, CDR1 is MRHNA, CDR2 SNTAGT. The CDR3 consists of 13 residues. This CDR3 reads CASRDSISGELFF. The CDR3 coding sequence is TGTGCCAGCCGTGACTCGATATCCGGGGAGCTGTTTTTT.

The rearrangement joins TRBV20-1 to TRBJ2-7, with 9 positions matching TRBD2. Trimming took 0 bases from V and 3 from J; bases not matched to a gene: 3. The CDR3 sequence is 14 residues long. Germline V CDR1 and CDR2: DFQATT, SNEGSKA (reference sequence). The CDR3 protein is CSARESSGIYEQYF. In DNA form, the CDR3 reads TGCAGTGCTAGAGAGTCTAGCGGGATCTACGAGCAGTACTTC.

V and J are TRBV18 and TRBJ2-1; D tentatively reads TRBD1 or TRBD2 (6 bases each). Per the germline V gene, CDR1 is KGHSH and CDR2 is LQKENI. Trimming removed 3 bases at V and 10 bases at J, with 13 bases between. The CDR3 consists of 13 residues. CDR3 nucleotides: TGTGCCAGCTCACCCTTAGGGGGGTCGGAGCAGTTCTTC. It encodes CASSPLGGSEQFF.

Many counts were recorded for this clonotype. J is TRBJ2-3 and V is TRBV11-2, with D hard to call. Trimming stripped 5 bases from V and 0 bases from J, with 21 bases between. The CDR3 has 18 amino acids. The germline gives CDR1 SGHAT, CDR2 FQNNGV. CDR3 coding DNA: TGTGCCAGCAGCCCACGGGTAGTGGCCGTCTCTAGCACAGATACGCAGTATTTT. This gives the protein CASSPRVVAVSSTDTQYF.

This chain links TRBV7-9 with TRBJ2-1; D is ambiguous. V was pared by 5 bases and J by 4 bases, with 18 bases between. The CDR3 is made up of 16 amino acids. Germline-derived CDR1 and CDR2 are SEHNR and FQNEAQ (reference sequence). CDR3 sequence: CASSLAPVTLYNEQFF. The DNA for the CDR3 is TGTGCCAGCAGCCTGGCCCCAGTCACCCTATACAATGAGCAGTTCTTC.

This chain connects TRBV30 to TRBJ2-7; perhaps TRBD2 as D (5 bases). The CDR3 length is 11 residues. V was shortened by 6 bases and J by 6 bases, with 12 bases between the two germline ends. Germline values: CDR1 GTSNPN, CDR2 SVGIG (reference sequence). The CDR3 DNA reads TGTGCCTGTCCCGAGGGTGGCGAGCAGTACTTC. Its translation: CACPEGGEQYF.

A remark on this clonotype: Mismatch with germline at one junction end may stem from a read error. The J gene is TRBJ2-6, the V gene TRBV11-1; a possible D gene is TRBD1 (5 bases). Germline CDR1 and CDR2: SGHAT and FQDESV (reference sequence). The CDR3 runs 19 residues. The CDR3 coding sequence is TGTGCCAGCAGCTATACCGCGTTCCACCTCAGCTCTGGGGCCAACGTCCCGACTTTC. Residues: CASSYTAFHLSSGANVPTF. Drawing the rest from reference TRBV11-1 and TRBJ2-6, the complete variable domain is EAEVAQSPRYKITEKSQAVAFWCDPISGHATLYWYRQILGQGPELLVQFQDESVVDDSQLPKDRFSAERLKGVDSTLKIQPAELGDSAMYLCASSYTAFHLSSGANVPTFGAGSRLTVL.

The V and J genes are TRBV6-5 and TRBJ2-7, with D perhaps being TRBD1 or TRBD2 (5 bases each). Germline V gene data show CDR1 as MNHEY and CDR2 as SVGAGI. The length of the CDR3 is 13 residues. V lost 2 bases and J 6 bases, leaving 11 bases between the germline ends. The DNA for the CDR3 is TGTGCCAGCAGTTACCAGGATGGGGGCGAGCAGTACTTC. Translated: CASSYQDGGEQYF.

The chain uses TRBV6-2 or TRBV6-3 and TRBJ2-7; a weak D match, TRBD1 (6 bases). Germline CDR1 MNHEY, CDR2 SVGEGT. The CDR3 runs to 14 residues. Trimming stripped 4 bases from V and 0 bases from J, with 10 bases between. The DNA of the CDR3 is TGTGCCAGCAGTTTACAGGGATTCTCCTACGAGCAGTACTTC. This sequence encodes CASSLQGFSYEQYF.

The CDR3, as DNA: TGTGCCAGCAGCACCCGGGACAGGGATTGGTACGAGCAGTACTTC. It specifies CASSTRDRDWYEQYF. The chain combines TRBV11-2 with TRBJ2-7; TRBD1 agrees at 9 bases. Per germline, CDR1 SGHAT and CDR2 FQNNGV. This CDR3 is 15 amino acids long. V gave up 5 bases and J gave up 4 bases; unmatched junction bases: 9.